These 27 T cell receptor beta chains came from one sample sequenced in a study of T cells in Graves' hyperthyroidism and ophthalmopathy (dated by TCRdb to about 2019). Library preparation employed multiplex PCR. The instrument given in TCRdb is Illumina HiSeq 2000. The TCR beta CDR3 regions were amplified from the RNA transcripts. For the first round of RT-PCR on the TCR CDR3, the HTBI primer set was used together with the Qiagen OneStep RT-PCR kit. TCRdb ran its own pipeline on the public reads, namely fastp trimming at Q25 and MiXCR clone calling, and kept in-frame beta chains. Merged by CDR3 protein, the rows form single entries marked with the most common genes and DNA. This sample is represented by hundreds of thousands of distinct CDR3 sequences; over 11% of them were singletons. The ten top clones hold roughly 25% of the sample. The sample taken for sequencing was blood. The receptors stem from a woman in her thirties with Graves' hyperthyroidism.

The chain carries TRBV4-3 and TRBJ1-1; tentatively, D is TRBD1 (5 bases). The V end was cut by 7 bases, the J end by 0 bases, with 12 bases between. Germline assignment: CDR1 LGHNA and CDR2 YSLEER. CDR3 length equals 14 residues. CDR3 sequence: CASTETDMNTEAFF. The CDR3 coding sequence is TGCGCCAGCACGGAGACAGATATGAACACTGAAGCTTTCTTT.

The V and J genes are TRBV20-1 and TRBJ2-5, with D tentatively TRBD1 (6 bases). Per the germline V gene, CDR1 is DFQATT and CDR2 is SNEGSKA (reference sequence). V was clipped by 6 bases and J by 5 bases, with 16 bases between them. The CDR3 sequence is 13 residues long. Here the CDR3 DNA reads TGCAGTGCCCTTTTACAGGGAGAGGAGACCCAGTACTTC. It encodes CSALLQGEETQYF.

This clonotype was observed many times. Here the CDR3 reads CASSSGVTYEQYF. The CDR3 coding sequence is TGTGCCAGCAGTTCCGGGGTAACCTACGAGCAGTACTTC. The chain recombines TRBV12-3 or TRBV12-4 with TRBJ2-7; perhaps TRBD2 as D (5 bases). Trimming cost V 4 bases and J 2 bases, with 9 bases left between them. The CDR3 extends over 13 amino acids.

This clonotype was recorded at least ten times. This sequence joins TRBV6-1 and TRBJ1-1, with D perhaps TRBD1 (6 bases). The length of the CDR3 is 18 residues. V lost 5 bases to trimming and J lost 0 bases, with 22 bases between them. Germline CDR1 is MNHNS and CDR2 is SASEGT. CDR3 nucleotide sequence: TGTGCCAGCAGTTACGGGGGGCTTTTCGGGCTCATGAACACTGAAGCTTTCTTT. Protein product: CASSYGGLFGLMNTEAFF.

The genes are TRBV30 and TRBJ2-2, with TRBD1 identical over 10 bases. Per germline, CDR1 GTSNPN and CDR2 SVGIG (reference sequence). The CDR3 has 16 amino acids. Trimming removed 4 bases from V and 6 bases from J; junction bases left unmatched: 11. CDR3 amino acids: CAWTASGTGVPGELFF. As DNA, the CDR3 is TGTGCCTGGACCGCGTCCGGGACAGGGGTACCCGGGGAGCTGTTTTTT. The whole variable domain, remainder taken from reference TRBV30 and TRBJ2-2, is SQTIHQWPATLVQPVGSPLSLECTVEGTSNPNLYWYRQAAGRGLQLLFYSVGIGQISSEVPQNLSASRPQDRQFILSSKKLLLSDSGFYLCAWTASGTGVPGELFFGEGSRLTVL.

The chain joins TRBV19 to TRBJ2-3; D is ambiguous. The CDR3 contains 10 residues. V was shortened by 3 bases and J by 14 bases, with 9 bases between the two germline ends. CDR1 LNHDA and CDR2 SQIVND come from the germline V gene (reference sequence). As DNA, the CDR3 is TGTGCCAGTAGTATTCTGCGTGGGTATTTT. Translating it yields CASSILRGYF.

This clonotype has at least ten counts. The CDR3: CASSLTSSEQYF. The CDR3 nucleotides are TGTGCCAGCAGTCTTACTAGCTCCGAGCAGTACTTC. The V call is TRBV12-3 or TRBV12-4, the J call TRBJ2-7; TRBD2 might be the D (6 bases). The CDR3 totals 12 residues. The germline V and J ends were trimmed by 5 bases and 6 bases, with 11 bases remaining between them.

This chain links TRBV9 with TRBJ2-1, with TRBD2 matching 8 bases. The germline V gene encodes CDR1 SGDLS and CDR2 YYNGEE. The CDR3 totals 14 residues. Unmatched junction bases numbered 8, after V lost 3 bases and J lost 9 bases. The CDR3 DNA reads TGTGCCAGCAGCGGGCGGACTAGCAATAGTGAGCAGTTCTTC. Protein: CASSGRTSNSEQFF.

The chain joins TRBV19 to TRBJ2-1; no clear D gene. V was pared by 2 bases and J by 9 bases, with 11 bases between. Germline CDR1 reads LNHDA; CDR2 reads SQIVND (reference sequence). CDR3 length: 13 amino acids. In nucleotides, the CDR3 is TGTGCCAGTAGTATAAAGGTCTTTATTGAGCAGTTCTTC. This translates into CASSIKVFIEQFF.

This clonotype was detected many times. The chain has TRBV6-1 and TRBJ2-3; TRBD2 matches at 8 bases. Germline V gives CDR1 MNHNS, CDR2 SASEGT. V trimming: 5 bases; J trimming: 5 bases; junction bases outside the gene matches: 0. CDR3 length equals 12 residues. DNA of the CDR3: TGTGCCAGCAGTAGCGGGAGAGATACGCAGTATTTT. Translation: CASSSGRDTQYF.

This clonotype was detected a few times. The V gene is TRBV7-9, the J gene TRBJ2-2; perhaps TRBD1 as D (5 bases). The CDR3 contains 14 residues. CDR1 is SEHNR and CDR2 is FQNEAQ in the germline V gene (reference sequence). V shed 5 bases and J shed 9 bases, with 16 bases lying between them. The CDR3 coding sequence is TGTGCCAGCAGCCACGGACACGTTAACCGGGAGCTGTTTTTT. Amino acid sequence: CASSHGHVNRELFF. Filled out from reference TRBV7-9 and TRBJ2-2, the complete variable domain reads DTGVSQNPRHKITKRGQNVTFRCDPISEHNRLYWYRQTLGQGPEFLTYFQNEAQLEKSRLLSDRFSAERPKGSFSTLEIQRTEQGDSAMYLCASSHGHVNRELFFGEGSRLTVL.

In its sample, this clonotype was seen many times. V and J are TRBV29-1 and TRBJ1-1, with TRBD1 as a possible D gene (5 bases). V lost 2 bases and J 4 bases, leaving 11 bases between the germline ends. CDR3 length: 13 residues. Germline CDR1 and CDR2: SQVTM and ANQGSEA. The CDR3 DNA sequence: TGCAGCGTTGAACGGGGCGCGGGCACTGAAGCTTTCTTT. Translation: CSVERGAGTEAFF.

The DNA for the CDR3 is TGTGCCAGCAGTTTTCAGGGGAGCGGGAGGGCCGCGAATGAGCAGTTCTTC. Translated, it gives CASSFQGSGRAANEQFF. The rearrangement uses TRBV12-3 or TRBV12-4 and TRBJ2-1; TRBD2 matches at 10 bases. With 3 bases clipped from V and 7 bases from J, the junction kept 12 bases outside the gene matches. CDR3 size: 17 residues.

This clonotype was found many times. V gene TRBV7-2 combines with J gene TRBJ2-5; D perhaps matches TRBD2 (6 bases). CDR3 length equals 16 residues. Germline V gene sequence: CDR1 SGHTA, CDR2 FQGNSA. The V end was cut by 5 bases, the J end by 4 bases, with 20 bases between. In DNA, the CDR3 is TGTGCCAGCAGCCGCGTGAACGGGGGTCTGGGAGAGACCCAGTACTTC. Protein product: CASSRVNGGLGETQYF. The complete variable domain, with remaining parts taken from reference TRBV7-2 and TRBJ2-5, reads GAGVSQSPSNKVTEKGKDVELRCDPISGHTALYWYRQSLGQGLEFLIYFQGNSAPDKSGLPSDRFSAERTGGSVSTLTIQRTQQEDSAVYLCASSRVNGGLGETQYFGPGTRLLVL.

CDR3 bases: TGTGCCAGCTCACCACCGACAGGGCTGAGACACGAGCAGTACTTC. Translation gives CASSPPTGLRHEQYF. The rearrangement links TRBV18 to TRBJ2-7; 7 nucleotides align to TRBD1. Unmatched junction bases numbered 7, after V lost 0 bases and J lost 5 bases. This CDR3 contains 15 residues. Germline V gene lookup returns CDR1 KGHSH and CDR2 LQKENI.

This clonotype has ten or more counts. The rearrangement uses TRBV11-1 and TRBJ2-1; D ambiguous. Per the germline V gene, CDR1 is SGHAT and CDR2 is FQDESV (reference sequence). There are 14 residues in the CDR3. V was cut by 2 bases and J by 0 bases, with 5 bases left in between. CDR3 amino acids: CASSLTTSYNEQFF. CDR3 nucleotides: TGTGCCAGCAGCTTAACTACCTCCTACAATGAGCAGTTCTTC. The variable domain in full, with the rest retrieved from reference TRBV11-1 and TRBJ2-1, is EAEVAQSPRYKITEKSQAVAFWCDPISGHATLYWYRQILGQGPELLVQFQDESVVDDSQLPKDRFSAERLKGVDSTLKIQPAELGDSAMYLCASSLTTSYNEQFFGPGTRLTVL.

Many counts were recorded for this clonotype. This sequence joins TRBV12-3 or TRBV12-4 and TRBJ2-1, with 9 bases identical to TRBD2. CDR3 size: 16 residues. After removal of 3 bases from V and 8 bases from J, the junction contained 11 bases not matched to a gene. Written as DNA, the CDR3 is TGTGCCAGCAGTTTCCCCGCCCTAGCGGGACGGGATGAGCAGTTCTTC. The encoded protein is CASSFPALAGRDEQFF.

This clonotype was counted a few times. The CDR3 coding sequence is TGTGCCAGCGAACAGGGATTCAACTACGAGCAGTACTTC. The encoded protein is CASEQGFNYEQYF. The chain recombines TRBV2 with TRBJ2-7; possible D gene TRBD1, 6 bases. CDR1 SNHLY and CDR2 FYNNEI come from the germline V gene. The CDR3 is 13 amino acids. Deletions cut 8 bases from V and 3 bases from J, with 14 bases between.

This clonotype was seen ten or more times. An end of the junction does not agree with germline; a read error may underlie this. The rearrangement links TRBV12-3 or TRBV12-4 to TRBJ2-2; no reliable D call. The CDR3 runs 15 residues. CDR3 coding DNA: TGTGCCAGCAGTTTAATGAGTCCGAAAACCGGGGAGCTGTTTTTT. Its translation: CASSLMSPKTGELFF.

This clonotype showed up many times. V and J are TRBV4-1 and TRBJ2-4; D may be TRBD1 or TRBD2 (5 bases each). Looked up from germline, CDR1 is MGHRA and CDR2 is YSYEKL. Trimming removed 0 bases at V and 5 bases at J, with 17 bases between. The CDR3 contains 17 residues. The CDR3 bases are TGCGCCAGCAGCCAAGATGTCCGGGTGGGGGTCCAAAACATTCAGTACTTC. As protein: CASSQDVRVGVQNIQYF.

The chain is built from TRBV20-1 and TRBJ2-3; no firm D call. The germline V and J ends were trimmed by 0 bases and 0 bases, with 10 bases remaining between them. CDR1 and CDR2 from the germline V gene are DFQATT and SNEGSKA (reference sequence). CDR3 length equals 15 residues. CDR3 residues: CSARDRQESTDTQYF. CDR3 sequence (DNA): TGCAGTGCTAGAGATCGTCAGGAGAGCACAGATACGCAGTATTTT.

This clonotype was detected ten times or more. The CDR3 spells CASSHSWRGAETQYF. The CDR3 DNA follows: TGTGCCAGCAGCCATTCCTGGCGGGGGGCGGAGACCCAGTACTTC. This chain connects TRBV14 to TRBJ2-5; 8 bases line up with TRBD2. CDR3 length: 15 residues. With V trimmed by 3 bases and J by 5 bases, 8 bases remained unmatched. From germline, CDR1 is SGHDN and CDR2 FVKESK.

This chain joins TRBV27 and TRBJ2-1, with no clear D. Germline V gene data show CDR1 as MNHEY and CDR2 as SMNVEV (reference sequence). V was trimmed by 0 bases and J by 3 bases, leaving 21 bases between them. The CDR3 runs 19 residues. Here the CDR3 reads CASSLSIRSTTPFYNEQFF. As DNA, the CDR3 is TGTGCCAGCAGTTTATCTATAAGATCAACGACACCGTTCTACAATGAGCAGTTCTTC.

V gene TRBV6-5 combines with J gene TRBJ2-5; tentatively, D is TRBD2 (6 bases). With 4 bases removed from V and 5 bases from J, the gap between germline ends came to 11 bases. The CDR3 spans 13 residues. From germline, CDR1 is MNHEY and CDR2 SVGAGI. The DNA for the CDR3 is TGTGCCAGCAGTTCGGACGGAGGGGAGACCCAGTACTTC. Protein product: CASSSDGGETQYF.

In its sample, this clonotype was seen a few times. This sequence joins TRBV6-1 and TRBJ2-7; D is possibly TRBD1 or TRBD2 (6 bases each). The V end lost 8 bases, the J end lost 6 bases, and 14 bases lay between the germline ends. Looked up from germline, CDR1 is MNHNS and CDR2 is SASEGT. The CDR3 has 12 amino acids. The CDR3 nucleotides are TGTGCCAGCGACAGGCGGGACGGCGAGCAGTACTTC. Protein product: CASDRRDGEQYF.

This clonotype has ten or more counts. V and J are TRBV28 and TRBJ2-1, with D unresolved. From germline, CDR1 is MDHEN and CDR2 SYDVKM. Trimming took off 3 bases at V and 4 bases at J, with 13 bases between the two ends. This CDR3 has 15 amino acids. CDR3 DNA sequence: TGTGCCAGCAGTTTGGGTTACGGACCATACAATGAGCAGTTCTTC. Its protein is CASSLGYGPYNEQFF.

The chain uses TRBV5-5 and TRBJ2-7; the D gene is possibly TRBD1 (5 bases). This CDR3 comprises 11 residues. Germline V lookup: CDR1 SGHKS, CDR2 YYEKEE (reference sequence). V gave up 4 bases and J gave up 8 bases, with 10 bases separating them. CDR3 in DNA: TGTGCCAGCAGCCGACAGCACAAGCAGTACTTC. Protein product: CASSRQHKQYF. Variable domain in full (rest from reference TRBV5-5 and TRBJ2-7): DAGVTQSPTHLIKTRGQQVTLRCSPISGHKSVSWYQQVLGQGPQFIFQYYEKEERGRGNFPDRFSARQFPNYSSELNVNALLLGDSALYLCASSRQHKQYFGPGTRLTVT.